This T cell receptor beta chain was recovered during a study of cytomegalovirus exposure and HLA in healthy donors. Study results and caveats: Several top significant clusters appeared, in a later analysis, to be linked to common viral pathogens. Analysis performed later found 16,951 TCR beta sequences associated with HLA alleles at 0.05 false discovery rate. Later analysis found that TCR beta chains associated with HLA were more clonally expanded than other, equally common chains. There were fewer than 200 TCR beta chains listed as cytomegalovirus-associated.

The PCR had 60 Vbeta and 13 Jbeta primers. Produced via immunoSEQ multiplex PCR; TCRdb's table is partial and in-frame only. The table shows about 200,000 clones, with 80% to 90% occurring only once. The germline CDR1 and CDR2 sequences are ENHRY and SYGVKD. This CDR3 comprises 16 residues. Trimming took 0 bases from V and 0 from J, leaving 9 bases between them. To note about this clone: Its specificity is not known.

The rearrangement uses TRBV10-3 and TRBJ2-1; perhaps TRBD1 as D (6 bases). The clonotype originates from a woman aged 25 to 45 in good health and CMV-seronegative. The sample comprised PBMCs. DNA for the CDR3: TGTGCCATCAGTGAGTCCACAGGGAGCTCCTACAATGAGCAGTTCTTC. Protein sequence: CAISESTGSSYNEQFF.